This TCR beta chain appears in the sequencing data of a study of response to subunit inactivated influenza vaccine. Whole-study findings and limits: New T cells are recruited in small numbers by each seasonal influenza vaccination, according to the authors' suggestion.

Note on this clonotype: As yet, its antigen is unknown.

Using its own MiXCR run on the RT-PCR reads, TCRdb lists one record per CDR3 protein. The sample records 500,000 or so distinct CDR3 sequences, roughly 9.7% being singletons. The CDR3 length is 15 residues. Unmatched junction bases numbered 9, after V lost 0 bases and J lost 6 bases. The germline CDR1 and CDR2 sequences are SQVTM and ANQGSEA. The gene calls are TRBV29-1 and TRBJ2-7; 9 positions agree with TRBD1. Sequencing was performed on PBMCs from blood, taken around seven weeks after vaccination. This clonotype was obtained from a man aged 45-65 years who received an inactivated influenza vaccine. CDR3 nucleotides: TGCAGCGTTGAAGATGAATGGGACAGGGCTGGCGAGCAGTACTTC. This translates into CSVEDEWDRAGEQYF.